Listed below are T cell receptor beta chains from one sample, sequenced in a study of tumor and adjacent non-tumor tissue in lung cancer. From the multiplex PCR reads, TCRdb called clonotypes with MiXCR, one entry per CDR3 protein. The sample consists of roughly 120,000 distinct CDR3 sequences, roughly 77% of them appearing once. Sequences were obtained from lung tumor tissue. The receptors shown here come from a woman between 55 and 75 years old with non-small cell lung cancer. Both conserved end residues are part of each CDR3. The D gene is left open where the match is weak. Where a row states a size, it is once, few, many or the class of an expanded clone; other rows omit it.

>TRBD2|TRBV11-2|TRBJ2-7|16|NA
TGTAACAGCAGCTTGACTAGCGGGGGGGCCTACTACGAGCAGTACTTC
CNSSLTSGGAYYEQYF
>NA|TRBV4-3|TRBJ2-7|13|NA
TGCGCCAACGGCTATTACAGCTCCTACGAGCAGTACTTC
CANGYYSSYEQYF
>TRBD1|TRBV6-7|TRBJ2-7|14|many
TGTGCCAGCAGTCCTACACAGGGGAGTTTCGAGCAGTACTTC
CASSPTQGSFEQYF
>NA|TRBV29-1|TRBJ2-7|11|NA
TGCAGCGTTGGGACCGGCTACGAGCAGTACTTC
CSVGTGYEQYF
>NA|TRBV20-1|TRBJ2-3|14|NA
TGCAGTGCCACATCCCCTTGGGATATAGATACGCAGTATTTT
CSATSPWDIDTQYF
>NA|TRBV6-2/TRBV6-3|TRBJ1-6|16|NA
TGTGTTAGCAGCACGAACCTCCTCGGAACCCGTTCACCCCTCCACTTT
CVSSTNLLGTRSPLHF
>NA|TRBV6-5|TRBJ1-2|13|many
TGTGCCAGCAGTTACTCGGGTAACTATGGCTACACCTTC
CASSYSGNYGYTF
>TRBD2|TRBV19|TRBJ2-7|16|NA
TGTGCCAGTAGTACACGACTAGCGGGGGTCGCCTACGAGCAGTACTTC
CASSTRLAGVAYEQYF
>TRBD2|TRBV20-1|TRBJ2-1|16|NA
TGCAGTGCTGGTCCCGTCGGGACTAGCGGATACAATGAGCAGTTCTTC
CSAGPVGTSGYNEQFF
>TRBD2|TRBV11-1|TRBJ2-2|17|NA
TGTACCAGCAGCATGCGACTAGCGGGAGAATCCACCGGGGAGCTGTTTTTT
CTSSMRLAGESTGELFF
>TRBD2|TRBV28|TRBJ2-3|14|many
TGTGCCAGCAGTCCCGGGGGGTCGACAGATACGCAGTATTTT
CASSPGGSTDTQYF
>NA|TRBV29-1|TRBJ2-5|11|many
TGCAGCGGAAAGGGGGGTGAGACCCAGTACTTC
CSGKGGETQYF
>NA|TRBV20-1|TRBJ2-1|14|NA
TGCAGTGCTAGTACGCAGCGCGGGTCTAATGAGCAGTTCTTC
CSASTQRGSNEQFF
>TRBD1|TRBV20-1|TRBJ1-2|16|NA
TGCAATCCTAGAGATTCCGGAACAGGGGCTACTAATGGCTACACCTTC
CNPRDSGTGATNGYTF
>NA|TRBV6-2/TRBV6-3|TRBJ1-2|14|once
TGTGCCAGCAGCCTCTCCACGTCGATTCCTGGCTACACCTTC
CASSLSTSIPGYTF
>NA|TRBV11-3|TRBJ2-7|14|NA
TGTGTCATCAGCTTAGATACGGTAACCTACGAACAGTACTTC
CVISLDTVTYEQYF
>TRBD1|TRBV11-2|TRBJ2-3|15|NA
TGTGCTAGTAGCCTAGGGACAGGGGGAACGGATACGAAGTATTTT
CASSLGTGGTDTKYF
>TRBD2|TRBV28|TRBJ2-7|15|NA
TGTGCCAGCAGTCTAGGGATAGGGAGGGTGTTGGGGCAGTACTTC
CASSLGIGRVLGQYF
>NA|TRBV20-1|TRBJ1-5|16|once
TGCAGTGCCCTACTCAGGGCTCGTGGGGCAATCAGCCCCCAGCATTTT
CSALLRARGAISPQHF
>NA|TRBV28|TRBJ2-5|12|NA
TGTGCCAGCAGTTTAGAGCGAGAGACCCAGTACTTC
CASSLERETQYF
>NA|TRBV6-6|TRBJ2-7|15|NA
TGTGTCAGCAGTCGTCAGACTGGGGTAGACTACGAGCATTACTTC
CVSSRQTGVDYEHYF
>TRBD2|TRBV11-2|TRBJ2-1|17|NA
TGTGCCTGCAGCCCCCCCCAACTAGCGGGGGGTCTAAATGAGCAGTTCTTC
CACSPPQLAGGLNEQFF
>NA|TRBV7-2|TRBJ2-3|14|NA
TGTGACAGCAGCTCGAGCAGGAATGCAGATACGCAGTATTTT
CDSSSSRNADTQYF
>TRBD1|TRBV6-6|TRBJ2-7|15|NA
TGTGCCAGCATTCACCGGACAGGGGGAGACTACGAGCAATACTTC
CASIHRTGGDYEQYF
>NA|TRBV6-6|TRBJ1-5|13|NA
TGTGTCAGCAGTTACAGGTTTAATCAGCCCCAGCATTTT
CVSSYRFNQPQHF
>NA|TRBV11-2|TRBJ2-3|15|NA
TGTGCCAGCAGCTTCGGGTCAGGGACTCAATATACGCAGTATTTT
CASSFGSGTQYTQYF